These 16 T cell receptor beta chains were sequenced from one sample in a study of cytomegalovirus exposure and HLA in healthy donors. This PCR relied on a set of 60 Vbeta primers and 13 Jbeta primers. Repertoires were generated with immunoSEQ multiplex PCR, while TCRdb's copy carries only in-frame clones and drops some. Among some 130,000 clones listed, over 70% were seen once. The sequencing input was PBMCs. The receptors here all came from a woman under 30 in good health and CMV-seronegative.

The rearrangement uses TRBV11-3 and TRBJ2-7; D not resolved. Germline CDR1 SGHNT, CDR2 YENEEA. Trimming removed 3 bases from V and 5 bases from J, with 11 bases in between. The CDR3 spans 13 residues. In DNA, the CDR3 is TGTGCCAGCAGCTTGAACAGTTACGACGAGCAGTACTTC. This sequence encodes CASSLNSYDEQYF.

V usage is TRBV18 and J usage is TRBJ2-7; D perhaps matches TRBD1 (6 bases). Trimming removed 2 bases at V and 3 bases at J, with 17 bases between. Germline V gene sequence: CDR1 KGHSH, CDR2 LQKENI. The length of the CDR3 is 16 residues. The CDR3 DNA reads TGTGCCAGCTCACCAAATCTACAGGGCGTTATCTACGAGCAGTACTTC. Its protein is CASSPNLQGVIYEQYF.

The CDR3, as DNA: TGTGCCAGCAGCCAGGCAGGCCATTCACCCCTCCACTTT. Its translation is CASSQAGHSPLHF. The chain joins TRBV14 to TRBJ1-6; D gene uncertain. V lost 3 bases and J lost 8, with 8 bases in between. CDR1 is SGHDN and CDR2 is FVKESK in the germline V gene. The CDR3 extends over 13 amino acids.

V and J are TRBV6-1 and TRBJ1-1; D is undetermined. The CDR3 is 11 amino acids. The germline V and J ends were trimmed by 6 bases and 4 bases, with 6 bases remaining between them. The germline gives CDR1 MNHNS, CDR2 SASEGT. The CDR3 sequence: CASRYFTEAFF. CDR3 sequence (DNA): TGTGCCAGCAGGTACTTCACTGAAGCTTTCTTT.

The chain employs TRBV4-1 and TRBJ2-2; TRBD2 agrees at 7 bases. There are 17 residues in the CDR3. Germline CDR1 MGHRA, CDR2 YSYEKL. V lost 0 bases to trimming and J lost 5 bases; unmatched junction nucleotides: 9. For the CDR3, the DNA is TGCGCCAGCAGCCAAGACGGCGCGGGAGCGGGGACCGGGGAGCTGTTTTTT. It encodes CASSQDGAGAGTGELFF.

The chain carries TRBV5-4 and TRBJ2-2; 13 bases align to TRBD2. The CDR3 is 18 residues long. CDR1 is SGHNT and CDR2 is YYREEE in the germline V gene (reference sequence). J gave up 5 bases and V 3 bases, and 10 bases lay outside the gene matches. CDR3 DNA sequence: TGTGCCAGCAGCTCTCGACTAGCGGGAGGAGAAGGGACCGGGGAGCTGTTTTTT. Encoded protein: CASSSRLAGGEGTGELFF.

CDR3 sequence reads: CASSLRRGPGNTIYF. The CDR3 DNA reads as TGTGCCAGCAGCTTGCGCAGGGGGCCTGGAAACACCATATATTTT. V is TRBV5-6 and J is TRBJ1-3; 8 bases line up with TRBD1. The ends lost 1 base at V and 2 bases at J; junction bases unmatched: 2. Germline CDR1 is SGHDT and CDR2 is YYEEEE. This CDR3 spans 15 amino acids.

The chain combines TRBV9 with TRBJ2-3; a weak D match, TRBD1 (6 bases). Trimming stripped 0 bases from V and 2 bases from J, with 10 bases between. This CDR3 spans 15 amino acids. In germline, CDR1 is SGDLS, CDR2 YYNGEE. CDR3 DNA sequence: TGTGCCAGCAGCGTAGGGACAGTCGACACAGATACGCAGTATTTT. Its protein is CASSVGTVDTDTQYF.

The genes are TRBV5-1 and TRBJ2-3; 8 bases align to TRBD1. V lost 4 bases to trimming and J lost 7 bases; unmatched junction nucleotides: 17. The CDR3 totals 17 residues. Germline assignment: CDR1 SGHRS and CDR2 YFSETQ. Written as DNA, the CDR3 is TGCGCCAGCAGCCCGGATGGCAACAGGGGGATCAGTTATACGCAGTATTTT. Translating gives CASSPDGNRGISYTQYF.

This sequence joins TRBV11-2 and TRBJ2-7, with a weak D call TRBD1 (6 bases). The V gene lost 5 bases and the J gene lost 2 bases, with 13 bases spanning the gap. CDR1 is SGHAT and CDR2 is FQNNGV in the germline V gene. This CDR3 spans 14 amino acids. CDR3 DNA: TGTGCCAGCAGCACCGGGAACAGGGCCTACGAGCAGTACTTC. This sequence encodes CASSTGNRAYEQYF.

The chain couples TRBV2 to TRBJ2-1; the D gene is possibly TRBD2 (5 bases). The CDR3 totals 16 residues. Germline loops: CDR1 SNHLY, CDR2 FYNNEI. The V end was cut by 1 base, the J end by 0 bases, with 10 bases between. CDR3 residues: CASSEERGSSYNEQFF. CDR3 DNA sequence: TGTGCCAGCAGTGAAGAACGGGGAAGCTCCTACAATGAGCAGTTCTTC.

This chain joins TRBV7-9 and TRBJ1-2; TRBD1 matches at 7 bases. This CDR3 spans 12 amino acids. Germline V gene lookup returns CDR1 SEHNR and CDR2 FQNEAQ (reference sequence). V was pared by 1 base and J by 11 bases, with 4 bases of the junction left unmatched. CDR3 region: CASSLETGRYTF. The DNA of the CDR3 is TGTGCCAGCAGCTTAGAGACAGGGAGGTACACCTTC. Combining the CDR3 with reference TRBV7-9 and TRBJ1-2 gives the whole variable domain DTGVSQNPRHKITKRGQNVTFRCDPISEHNRLYWYRQTLGQGPEFLTYFQNEAQLEKSRLLSDRFSAERPKGSFSTLEIQRTEQGDSAMYLCASSLETGRYTFGSGTRLTVV.

The J gene is TRBJ1-1, the V gene TRBV7-9; D unclear. Per germline, CDR1 SEHNR and CDR2 FQNEAQ (reference sequence). The ends were cut back, 1 base at V and 1 base at J, with 7 bases in the middle. The length of the CDR3 is 14 residues. The CDR3 spells CASSLGFGNTEAFF. CDR3 in DNA: TGTGCCAGCAGCTTAGGCTTCGGGAACACTGAAGCTTTCTTT.

This clone was found once. The chain carries TRBV5-1 and TRBJ2-1; tentatively, D is TRBD2 (5 bases). The V end was cut by 4 bases, the J end by 0 bases, with 14 bases between. The CDR3 consists of 16 residues. Germline V gene data show CDR1 as SGHRS and CDR2 as YFSETQ. CDR3 sequence reads: CASSDTRPPSYNEQFF. The CDR3 DNA sequence: TGCGCCAGCAGCGATACTAGACCTCCCTCCTACAATGAGCAGTTCTTC.

The chain combines TRBV30 with TRBJ2-6; the match to TRBD1 covers 8 bases. J was trimmed by 11 bases and V by 0 bases; bases with no gene match: 6. There are 14 residues in the CDR3. The germline gives CDR1 GTSNPN, CDR2 SVGIG (reference sequence). The CDR3 protein is CAWSVRDRRDVLTF. CDR3 sequence (DNA): TGTGCCTGGAGTGTACGGGACAGGAGGGACGTCCTGACTTTC.

CDR3 in amino acids: CASSLEWASSGETQYF. CDR3 in DNA: TGTGCCAGCAGCTTGGAATGGGCCTCCTCAGGAGAGACCCAGTACTTC. The genes are TRBV5-6 and TRBJ2-5, with D unclear. Germline V gene lookup returns CDR1 SGHDT and CDR2 YYEEEE. The CDR3 is 16 residues long. V lost 0 bases and J lost 4, with 16 bases in between.